Shown below are 13 T cell receptor beta chains from a single sample sequenced in a study of regulatory T cells in long-lasting Graves disease. HTBI primers from iRepertoire and Arm-PCR of CDR3 regions yielded the TCR beta libraries. TCRdb processed the multiplex PCR reads anew with MiXCR; each CDR3 protein has one entry. The sample carries 250,000 to 400,000 distinct CDR3 sequences, over 15% recorded once. Time point of the sample: newly diagnosed GD, antithyroid drugs for less than 3 months. The authors made the TCR library using RNA they extracted from PBMCs. The starting material was peripheral blood mononuclear cells (PBMCs), obtained at new diagnosis, from a patient treated with antithyroid drugs. All receptors derive from a female donor with Graves disease.

This clonotype showed up many times. This chain joins TRBV7-6 and TRBJ2-3; tentatively, D is TRBD1 (6 bases). The CDR3 consists of 16 residues. Germline CDR1 SGHVS, CDR2 FNYEAQ. V lost 4 bases, J lost 3 bases, and 17 bases lay in between. CDR3 loop: CASSSYRRGDTDTQYF. The DNA of the CDR3 is TGTGCCAGCAGCTCGTATCGCAGGGGCGATACAGATACGCAGTATTTT.

This clonotype was picked up many times. This rearrangement joins TRBV18 to TRBJ2-5; D possibly uses TRBD1 or TRBD2 (5 bases each). Germline V gene lookup returns CDR1 KGHSH and CDR2 LQKENI. The CDR3 is 15 residues long. The V end was cut by 3 bases, the J end by 5 bases, with 16 bases between. CDR3 nucleotide sequence: TGTGCCAGCTCACCCGCCGGGGCCGATGGGGAGACCCAGTACTTC. It yields the protein CASSPAGADGETQYF.

This clonotype was found many times. The chain carries TRBV14 and TRBJ2-5; TRBD1 or TRBD2 may be the D gene (5 bases each). The V and J ends lost 1 base and 5 bases respectively, with 20 bases between them. The CDR3 covers 17 residues. Germline CDR1 and CDR2: SGHDN and FVKESK. CDR3 DNA sequence: TGTGCCAGCAGCCAAGGCTCCCGTCCATGGGGGTTGGAGACCCAGTACTTC. Amino acid sequence: CASSQGSRPWGLETQYF.

There are many counts of this clonotype. This chain joins TRBV12-3 or TRBV12-4 and TRBJ2-7; 7 positions match TRBD1. The J segment lost 5 bases and the V segment lost 3 bases, leaving 7 bases of the junction unmatched. This CDR3 has 14 residues. The CDR3 sequence is CASSLPGQFHEQYF. The CDR3 DNA reads as TGTGCCAGCAGTTTGCCGGGACAGTTTCACGAGCAGTACTTC.

This clonotype has at least ten counts. The V and J genes are TRBV28 and TRBJ1-6, with 7 nucleotides matching TRBD1. Per germline, CDR1 MDHEN and CDR2 SYDVKM. V lost 10 bases to trimming and J lost 2 bases; unmatched junction nucleotides: 2. This CDR3 spans 13 amino acids. Here the CDR3 reads CAIRGTYNSPLHF. In DNA form, the CDR3 reads TGTGCCATCAGGGGGACCTATAATTCACCCCTCCACTTT.

In the case of this clonotype: A much bigger clone sits one base away, suggesting this may be a read error. The chain employs TRBV24-1 and TRBJ2-1; 13 bases match TRBD2. This CDR3 contains 16 residues. Germline CDR1 reads KGHDR; CDR2 reads SFDVKD. The CDR3 DNA is TGTGCCACCAGTGATACGGGACTAGCGGGACCCAATGAGCGGTTCTTC. Protein product: CATSDTGLAGPNERFF.

About this clonotype: An end of the junction differs from the germline gene, which may be a read error. The V and J genes are TRBV5-4 and TRBJ2-1; 11 bases map to TRBD2. The CDR3 is made up of 14 amino acids. Per germline, CDR1 SGHNT and CDR2 YYREEE (reference sequence). The CDR3 DNA reads as TGTGCCAGCTCACTAGCGGGAGATTACAATGGGCAGTTCTTC. Its protein product is CASSLAGDYNGQFF.

This clonotype was detected ten times or more. The junction shows a germline mismatch at one end, possibly a read error. V usage is TRBV28 and J usage is TRBJ2-7; a possible D gene is TRBD1 (6 bases). CDR1 MDHEN and CDR2 SYDVKM come from the germline V gene. This CDR3 contains 11 residues. The CDR3 loop reads CASSSGTRVHF. CDR3 nucleotides: TGTGCCAGCAGTTCAGGGACACGGGTACACTTC.

CDR3 sequence reads: CASSEMAGVPEQFF. For the CDR3, the DNA is TGTGCCAGCAGTGAAATGGCGGGAGTCCCTGAGCAGTTCTTC. The rearrangement joins TRBV2 to TRBJ2-1, with TRBD2 matching over 7 bases. In germline, CDR1 is SNHLY, CDR2 FYNNEI. J gave up 9 bases and V 2 bases, and 7 bases lay outside the gene matches. The CDR3 is made up of 14 amino acids.

This clonotype was seen only a few times. This CDR3 reads CASKIIGGINEKLFF. The CDR3 DNA follows: TGCGCCAGCAAAATAATAGGAGGGATTAATGAAAAACTGTTTTTT. The rearrangement uses TRBV5-1 and TRBJ1-4; D remains ambiguous. The CDR3 has 15 amino acids. V was cut by 6 bases and J by 4 bases, with 16 bases left in between. The germline CDR1 and CDR2 sequences are SGHRS and YFSETQ.

This clonotype occurred many times. The rearrangement links TRBV29-1 to TRBJ2-1; D gene uncertain. V dropped 6 bases and J dropped 0 bases, with 18 bases sitting between them. This CDR3 is 16 amino acids long. Germline assignment: CDR1 SQVTM and CDR2 ANQGSEA. DNA of the CDR3: TGCAGCGTCGTCCCACCCGGAGATAGCTCCTACAATGAGCAGTTCTTC. Translated, it gives CSVVPPGDSSYNEQFF.

This rearrangement joins TRBV3-1 to TRBJ2-2; 9 nucleotides agree with TRBD2. The CDR3 is 18 amino acids. Germline V gene lookup returns CDR1 LGHDT and CDR2 YNNKEL (reference sequence). Trimming cost V 1 base and J 1 base; bases outside gene matches: 7. DNA of the CDR3: TGTGCCAGCAGCCAAGCTCTTAGCGGGAGACGGAACACCGGGGAGCTGTTTTTT. Its translation: CASSQALSGRRNTGELFF.

The chain employs TRBV5-6 and TRBJ1-4; 10 nucleotides align to TRBD1. In germline, CDR1 is SGHDT, CDR2 YYEEEE. The V and J ends lost 3 bases and 0 bases, in that order; junction bases with no gene match: 11. The CDR3 contains 19 residues. CDR3 sequence: CASSYLRTGGIATNEKLFF. The CDR3 DNA is TGTGCCAGCAGCTACCTTCGGACAGGGGGAATCGCAACTAATGAAAAACTGTTTTTT.